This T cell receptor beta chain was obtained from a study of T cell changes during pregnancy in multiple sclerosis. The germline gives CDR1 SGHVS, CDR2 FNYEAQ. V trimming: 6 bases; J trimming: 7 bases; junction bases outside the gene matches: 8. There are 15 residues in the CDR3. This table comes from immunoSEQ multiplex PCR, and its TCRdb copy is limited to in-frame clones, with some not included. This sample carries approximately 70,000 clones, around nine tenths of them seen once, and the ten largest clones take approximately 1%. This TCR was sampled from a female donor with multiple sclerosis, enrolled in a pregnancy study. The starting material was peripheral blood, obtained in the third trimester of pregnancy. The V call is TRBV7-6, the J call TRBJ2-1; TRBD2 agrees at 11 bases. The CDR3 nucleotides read TGTGCCAGCAGACCAACTAGCGGGAGAGGTAATGAGCAGTTCTTC. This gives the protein CASRPTSGRGNEQFF.